The T cell receptor beta chain described here comes from a study of beta chain features in type 1 diabetes listed by TCRdb under 2018. For the study in its entirety: Patients and healthy donors did not differ in mean age, gender distribution, total cell number or subset yield. Across all samples, 90 million to 130 million sorted cells were examined, and cell number per subset correlated strongly with RNA yield. In the study, recently diagnosed type 1 diabetes patients and matched healthy donors were compared on the TCRB repertoires of their sorted circulating CD4+ T cell subsets. Regulatory and stem cell-like memory subsets were obtained from only 8 patients and about 8 healthy donors, while naive and central memory subsets were obtained from all 30 or so donors.

Spanning cysteine to phenylalanine, the CDR3 consists of 13 amino acids. Only the CDR3 DNA is retained, 39 bases long and in frame from the first base. V is cut by 4 bases and J by 9 bases, and the space between the germline ends is 10 bases. The entire isolated RNA was reverse transcribed using the High Capacity cDNA Reverse Transcription Kit, and thus expressed TCRB transcripts were sequenced. Deep immunoSEQ sequencing was performed on naive, central memory and regulatory T cell samples, with an average of around 3.5 million total reads per sample. Sorted cells were lysed in RLT buffer and RNA was extracted with DNase-treated RNeasy Micro or Mini kits, depending on cell number. To prevent cross-contamination, every cell subset was processed on its own, while patient and healthy donor samples were processed together. The immunoSEQ multiplex PCR was used to amplify TCRB sequences from cDNA, yielding 87-bp fragments that span the CDR3 region. Sequencing of the amplicons was performed on the Illumina HiSeq platform. As for how the authors treated the data: PCR bias was computationally corrected using synthetic template baselines, reads within Hamming distance 2 were collapsed, and singletons that could not be merged were discarded. By aligning reads against IMGT, V, D and J genes, CDR3 length, and insertions or deletions at six rearrangement sites were assigned. Within each subset, clonotype counts were normalized to sorted cell number, after which true diversity and Gini coefficients were computed with the tcR R package. The overlap coefficient, calculated on TCRB nucleotide sequences, was used to quantify repertoire sharing. As a proxy for the pre-selection repertoire, out-of-frame TCRB sequences from naive cells were analyzed. TCRdb holds this immuneACCESS table with in-frame rearrangements only. Some clones are missing; in checked studies, unresolved V genes explain under half, and the rest has no known cause. That table supplies the V and J calls and clone size; D and trimming were determined from the DNA. The sample table contains 200,000 to 300,000 clones; only one count was recorded for around 21% of them. 0.028% of the sample is held by the ten biggest clonotypes.

A single peripheral blood draw of approximately 100 mL on average was collected from each donor into heparinised tubes. A BD FACSAria II and a panel including CD45RO, CCR7, CD25, CD127, CD95 and CD27 were used to sort naive, central memory, regulatory and stem cell-like memory CD4+ T cells. All sorted populations exceeded 95% purity. PBMCs were separated immediately by Lymphoprep density gradient centrifugation and were stained directly, without being cultured. To minimize batch effects, samples were stained and sorted in pairs, one healthy donor with one patient per experiment. In the case of this clone: The antigen it recognizes is unknown. No much larger clone exists at a distance of one base, and base qualities are not known.

Overall study outcomes, separate from this receptor: Because cDNA was sequenced instead of genomic DNA, activated cells with high expression could be over-represented, although the groups did not differ in activation or CD3 levels. Naive, central memory and regulatory TCRB repertoires appeared to be more alike among patients than among healthy donors. At VDJ recombination sites, patients with type 1 diabetes made fewer insertions and deleted more nucleotides, a pattern implying thymic rearrangement abnormalities. Shorter templates might be favored by PCR, yet because patient and control samples were amplified and corrected together, any such skew would affect both groups equally. In all four CD4+ subsets, TCRB CDR3 length was moderately but significantly shorter in type 1 diabetes patients. HLA sub-analyses involved small numbers of individuals, so any influence of HLA type on TCRB rearrangement remained unresolved.

The sequenced sample consisted of naive CD4+ T cells from blood. Taken with the paper, the label for cell subset or site translates to: true naive CD4+ T cells. The chain couples TRBV23-1 to TRBJ1-6, with the D segment identity uncertain. TRBV23-1 is sorted into the ORF group, with uncertain function. This receptor was obtained from a woman in her thirties or forties with type 1 diabetes. The DNA sequence follows: TGCGCCAGCAGTCTTCCGGGGAGTTCACCCCTCCACTTT. This encodes CASSLPGSSPLHF.